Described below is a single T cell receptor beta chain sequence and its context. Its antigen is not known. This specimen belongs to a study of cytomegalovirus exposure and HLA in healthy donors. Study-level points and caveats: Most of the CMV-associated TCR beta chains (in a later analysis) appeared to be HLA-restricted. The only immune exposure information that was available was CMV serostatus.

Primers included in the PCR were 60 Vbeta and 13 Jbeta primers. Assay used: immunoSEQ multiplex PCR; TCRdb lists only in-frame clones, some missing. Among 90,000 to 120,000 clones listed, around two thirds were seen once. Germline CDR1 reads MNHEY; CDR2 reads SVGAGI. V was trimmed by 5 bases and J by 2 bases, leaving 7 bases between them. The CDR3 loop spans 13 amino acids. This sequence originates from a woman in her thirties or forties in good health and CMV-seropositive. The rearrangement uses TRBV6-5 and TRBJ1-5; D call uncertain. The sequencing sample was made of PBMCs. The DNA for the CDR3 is TGTGCCAGCAGTATCTTTGGCAATCAGCCCCAGCATTTT. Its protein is CASSIFGNQPQHF.